This T cell receptor (beta chain) was observed in a study of pediatric ulcerative colitis. Study results and limitations: Repertoires came from total lymphocyte DNA, not specific subsets.

The diagnostic colonoscopy in ulcerative colitis patients preceded any immunosuppressive treatment. Colonoscopy and blood draw happened at the same time. CDR1 is LNHNV and CDR2 is YYDKDF in the germline V gene (reference sequence). Trimming stripped 5 bases from V and 4 bases from J, with 18 bases between. There are 16 residues in the CDR3. TCRdb's copy holds only in-frame clones and misses some; the assay was immunoSEQ multiplex PCR. The sample shows 65,000 or so clones, 86% of them seen only once. This clone was counted a single time. As yet, its antigen is unknown. Material: blood. This TCR came from a boy aged 5-17 years with severe ulcerative colitis. V gene TRBV15 combines with J gene TRBJ2-1, with D possibly TRBD1 on 6 matching bases. CDR3 in DNA: TGTGCCACCAGCTCCCGTTCCAGGGGAACTTACAATGAGCAGTTCTTC. Protein: CATSSRSRGTYNEQFF.